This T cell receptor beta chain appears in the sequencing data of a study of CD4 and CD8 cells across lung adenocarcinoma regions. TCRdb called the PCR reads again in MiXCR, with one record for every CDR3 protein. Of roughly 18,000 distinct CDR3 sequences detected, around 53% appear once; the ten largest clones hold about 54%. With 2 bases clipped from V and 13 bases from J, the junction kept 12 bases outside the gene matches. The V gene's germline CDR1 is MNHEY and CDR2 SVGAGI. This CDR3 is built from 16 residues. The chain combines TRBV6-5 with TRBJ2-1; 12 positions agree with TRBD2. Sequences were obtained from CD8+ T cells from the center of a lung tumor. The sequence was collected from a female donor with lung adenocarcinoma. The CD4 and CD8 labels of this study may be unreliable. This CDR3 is CASSYRTSGTPSTQFF. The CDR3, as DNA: TGTGCCAGCAGTTACAGGACTAGCGGGACACCGTCTACTCAGTTCTTC.